This T cell receptor beta chain is from a study of cytotoxic CD8 clonotypes in ibrutinib-treated CLL. Study as a whole: There were roughly 10 relapsed/refractory patients and about 15 treatment-naive patients, and under 18 were IGHV unmutated.

Concerning this clone itself: Its antigen is still unknown.

Profiling relied on immunoSEQ multiplex PCR, and the TCRdb table lists in-frame clones only, not all of them. This table has 300,000 or so clones, roughly 70% appearing once. Findings and caveats of the study: Stable or contracted on treatment, public clonotypes were also uncommon. Patients had baseline clonality above age-matched healthy donors, and this clonality moved with circulating CD8+ T-cell counts.

V gave up 4 bases and J gave up 7 bases, with 11 bases separating them. This CDR3 contains 12 residues. Germline-derived CDR1 and CDR2 are SGHTA and FQGTGA. The chain has TRBV7-3 and TRBJ2-7, with D possibly being TRBD1 (6 bases). Source: PBMCs, taken after 36 months of ibrutinib treatment. The TCR sequence derives from a human donor with chronic lymphocytic leukemia. The CDR3 loop is CASSSSGDEQYF. The CDR3 coding sequence is TGTGCCAGCAGCTCCTCAGGGGATGAGCAGTACTTC.